Below are 9 T cell receptor beta chains sequenced from a single sample in a study of radiation and T cells in renal cell carcinoma. Time point in this sample: blood 2 weeks post-SBRT. Treatment here: 15 Gy SBRT to primary tumor, nephrectomy 4 weeks later. The data were produced by immunoSEQ multiplex PCR, yet TCRdb's version contains in-frame clones alone and is incomplete. The sample includes 100,000 to 150,000 clones, over 75% of them seen just once. This specimen consisted of blood, obtained from a patient whose treatment included radiotherapy and nephrectomy. Every receptor here comes from a man aged 45-65 years with renal cell carcinoma.

This clone was picked up one time. The J gene is TRBJ1-1, the V gene TRBV7-9; tentative D call: TRBD1 (6 bases). This CDR3 spans 16 amino acids. The V end was cut by 3 bases, the J end by 4 bases, with 18 bases between. Germline CDR1 is SEHNR and CDR2 is FQNEAQ (reference sequence). Written as DNA, the CDR3 is TGTGCCAGCAGCTTCCGGATGGGGGCTACCTCCACTGAAGCTTTCTTT. It is translated as CASSFRMGATSTEAFF.

The genes are TRBV5-1 and TRBJ1-2; TRBD1 might be the D (5 bases). The germline V gene encodes CDR1 SGHRS and CDR2 YFSETQ. V was trimmed by 0 bases and J by 8 bases, leaving 11 bases between them. The CDR3 extends over 13 amino acids. This CDR3 is CASSLAGRDGYTF. Written as DNA, the CDR3 is TGCGCCAGCAGCTTGGCGGGGAGGGACGGCTACACCTTC. Full variable domain (outside the CDR3, taken from reference TRBV5-1 and TRBJ1-2): KAGVTQTPRYLIKTRGQQVTLSCSPISGHRSVSWYQQTPGQGLQFLFEYFSETQRNKGNFPGRFSGRQFSNSRSEMNVSTLELGDSALYLCASSLAGRDGYTFGSGTRLTVV.

This chain links TRBV30 with TRBJ1-2, with D perhaps matching TRBD1 (5 bases). Germline CDR1 is GTSNPN and CDR2 is SVGIG (reference sequence). The CDR3 loop spans 12 amino acids. V dropped 4 bases and J dropped 8 bases, with 14 bases sitting between them. CDR3 in amino acids: CAWNRQLSGYTF. CDR3 DNA sequence: TGTGCCTGGAACCGACAGTTAAGCGGCTACACCTTC.

Comment on this clone: Other DNA sequences from this sample encode an identical CDR3 as well. The rearrangement joins TRBV4-3 to TRBJ1-2; 8 nucleotides match TRBD1. Germline CDR1 LGHNA, CDR2 YSLEER. V was pared by 4 bases and J by 3 bases, with 1 base of the junction left unmatched. The CDR3 runs to 13 residues. The CDR3 here is CASSPDRDYGYTF. In DNA form, the CDR3 reads TGCGCCAGCAGCCCGGACAGGGACTATGGCTACACCTTC.

J is TRBJ2-7 and V is TRBV4-2; maybe TRBD2 (5 bases). CDR3 length equals 15 residues. Trimming stripped 1 base from V and 4 bases from J, with 14 bases between. Germline CDR1 is LGHNA and CDR2 is YNFKEQ. CDR3 nucleotide sequence: TGTGCCAGCAGCCAAGGCGTCGGGGATCTGTACGAGCAGTACTTC. Protein sequence: CASSQGVGDLYEQYF.

The chain uses TRBV11-3 and TRBJ2-2, with D perhaps TRBD2 (6 bases). Trimming shortened V by 2 bases and J by 5 bases, and 15 bases separated the two germline ends. This CDR3 contains 16 residues. Germline lookup yields CDR1 SGHNT and CDR2 YENEEA. CDR3 sequence: CASSLIISGGTGELFF. The CDR3 nucleotides are TGTGCCAGCAGCTTAATTATAAGCGGAGGGACCGGGGAGCTGTTTTTT.

Comments on this clone: Other DNA variants within this sample encode the same CDR3. The chain employs TRBV20-1 and TRBJ2-7, with no clear D. Germline V gene data show CDR1 as DFQATT and CDR2 as SNEGSKA (reference sequence). The CDR3 runs 11 residues. The ends were cut back, 2 bases at V and 4 bases at J, with 6 bases in the middle. The CDR3 DNA is TGCAGTGCTAGACCCGTTTACGAGCAGTACTTC. Translated, it gives CSARPVYEQYF.

J is TRBJ2-5 and V is TRBV7-8; TRBD2 matches 8 bases. Germline V gene sequence: CDR1 SGHVS, CDR2 FQNEAQ. Germline trimming cut 2 bases from V and 7 bases from J; bases unmatched to any gene: 6. This CDR3 spans 14 amino acids. CDR3 DNA sequence: TGTGCCAGCAGCTTATCCAGACGGGGGGGGACCCAGTACTTC. Amino acid sequence: CASSLSRRGGTQYF. Full variable domain (rest looked up from reference TRBV7-8 and TRBJ2-5): GAGVSQSPRYKVAKRGQDVALRCDPISGHVSLFWYQQALGQGPEFLTYFQNEAQLDKSGLPSDRFFAERPEGSVSTLKIQRTQQEDSAVYLCASSLSRRGGTQYFGPGTRLLVL.

The rearrangement uses TRBV15 and TRBJ2-1; D is ambiguous. Trimming cost V 3 bases and J 5 bases, with 5 bases left between them. This CDR3 has 12 residues. Germline CDR1 LNHNV, CDR2 YYDKDF (reference sequence). In DNA form, the CDR3 reads TGTGCCACCAGCAGGAGTAACAATGAGCAGTTCTTC. Its protein product is CATSRSNNEQFF.